The rows below give T cell receptor beta chains drawn from one sample of a study of cytomegalovirus exposure and HLA in healthy donors. Method: immunoSEQ multiplex PCR; TCRdb's copy keeps in-frame clones and lacks some. The top ten hold 7.5% to 9.5% of the sample, which has 120,000 or so clones, roughly 78% seen once. The sample consisted of PBMCs. The receptor set was obtained from a man younger than 40 in good health and CMV-seropositive. CDR3s include the opening cysteine and the closing phenylalanine or tryptophan. A D gene is named only where the DNA matches it firmly. A clone size is listed for some rows: how often the clone was seen (once, few, many), or a class if it is expanded.

TRBD2	-	TRBJ2-1	TRBV7-6	CASSHQAGAGSSYNEQFF	TGTGCCAGCAGCCACCAGGCTGGAGCGGGGAGCTCCTACAATGAGCAGTTCTTC
TRBD1	-	TRBJ1-5	TRBV7-8	CASSLGGGGRVSNQPQHF	TGTGCCAGCAGCTTAGGAGGGGGCGGAAGAGTTAGCAATCAGCCCCAGCATTTT
TRBD1	-	TRBJ1-2	TRBV18	CASSPKYSGQGDYGYTF	TGTGCCAGCTCACCTAAATACTCGGGACAGGGAGATTATGGCTACACCTTC
-	once	TRBJ2-7	TRBV6-5	CASSYSTGVAEQYF	TGTGCCAGCAGTTACTCGACGGGGGTCGCCGAGCAGTACTTC
TRBD1	-	TRBJ2-7	TRBV10-1	CASSRDRVLSEQYF	TGCGCCAGCAGCCGGGACAGGGTATTAAGCGAGCAGTACTTC
TRBD1	-	TRBJ1-4	TRBV5-1	CASSRTGGEEKLFF	TGCGCCAGCAGTCGGACAGGGGGCGAGGAAAAACTGTTTTTT
TRBD1	-	TRBJ1-1	TRBV6-5	CASTLSGGAEAFF	TGTGCCAGCACCCTTTCAGGGGGCGCTGAAGCTTTCTTT
-	-	TRBJ1-6	TRBV4-1	CASSQGKGQGTSPLHF	TGCGCCAGCAGCCAAGGGAAGGGGCAGGGTACTTCACCCCTCCACTTT
TRBD1	-	TRBJ1-4	TRBV10-1	CASSEPGGLGIGEKLFF	TGCGCCAGCAGTGAGCCAGGGGGATTGGGCATAGGTGAAAAACTGTTTTTT
TRBD1	-	TRBJ1-2	TRBV9	CASSPGQGAGYGYTF	TGTGCCAGCAGCCCAGGACAGGGGGCCGGCTATGGCTACACCTTC
TRBD2	few	TRBJ2-1	TRBV7-3	CASASGGYNEQFF	TGTGCCAGCGCCAGCGGGGGTTACAATGAGCAGTTCTTC
-	-	TRBJ1-2	TRBV19	CASSIRTANYGYTF	TGTGCCAGTAGTATTAGGACAGCTAACTATGGCTACACCTTC
-	few	TRBJ1-6	TRBV27	CASSYYRVDSPLHF	TGTGCCAGCAGTTATTACAGGGTTGATTCACCCCTCCACTTT
TRBD1	-	TRBJ1-5	TRBV2	CASTRQGSNQPQHF	TGTGCCAGCACTAGACAGGGGTCTAATCAGCCCCAGCATTTT
-	-	TRBJ2-2	TRBV10-1	CASGDGVGTGELFF	TGCGCCAGCGGCGACGGGGTGGGCACCGGGGAGCTGTTTTTT
-	-	TRBJ1-1	TRBV29-1	CSVDSVGRTEAFF	TGCAGCGTTGATTCGGTAGGGAGGACTGAAGCTTTCTTT
TRBD2	-	TRBJ2-2	TRBV7-3	CASSLAGGLGGELFF	TGTGCCAGCAGCTTAGCGGGGGGGCTTGGCGGGGAGCTGTTTTTT
TRBD1	-	TRBJ2-5	TRBV14	CASSQVAGGETQYF	TGTGCCAGCAGCCAAGTCGCAGGGGGAGAGACCCAGTACTTC
-	few	TRBJ2-7	TRBV28	CASSSGRGIYEQYF	TGTGCCAGCAGTTCGGGACGGGGGATCTACGAGCAGTACTTC
TRBD1	once	TRBJ1-1	TRBV7-2	CASSSGQGAGTEAFF	TGTGCCAGCAGCTCGGGACAGGGGGCAGGCACTGAAGCTTTCTTT
TRBD1	-	TRBJ1-5	TRBV6-1	CASSSRGNQPQHF	TGTGCCAGCAGTTCCAGGGGGAATCAGCCCCAGCATTTT
-	-	TRBJ2-6	TRBV9	CASSVEPGANVLTF	TGTGCCAGCAGCGTAGAGCCGGGGGCCAACGTCCTGACTTTC
TRBD1	-	TRBJ2-7	TRBV11-2	CASSLEGTGMASYEQYF	TGTGCCAGCAGCTTAGAAGGGACAGGGATGGCGTCCTACGAGCAGTACTTC
-	-	TRBJ2-7	TRBV6-6	CASTRDYEQYF	TGTGCCAGCACCAGGGACTACGAGCAGTACTTC
-	-	TRBJ2-1	TRBV28	CASSPGGGASIGDEQFF	TGTGCCAGCAGTCCAGGGGGAGGTGCTTCAATTGGGGATGAGCAGTTCTTC
-	-	TRBJ1-2	TRBV2	CASRGLPSHYGYTF	TGTGCCAGCCGAGGACTCCCGTCTCACTATGGCTACACCTTC
TRBD1	-	TRBJ2-7	TRBV5-1	CASSSTGGEQYF	TGCGCCAGCAGCTCCACAGGGGGCGAGCAGTACTTC
-	-	TRBJ1-3	TRBV5-6	CASSLRGETPGNTIYF	TGTGCCAGCAGCTTGCGGGGGGAGACCCCTGGAAACACCATATATTTT
TRBD1	-	TRBJ2-7	TRBV7-9	CASSLVEGQGYEQYF	TGTGCCAGCAGCTTAGTGGAGGGACAGGGTTACGAGCAGTACTTC
TRBD1	-	TRBJ1-5	TRBV19	CASSIVTAGGNQPQHF	TGTGCCAGTAGTATAGTTACGGCAGGGGGGAATCAGCCCCAGCATTTT
TRBD1	once	TRBJ1-2	TRBV6-4	CASSDSNRGLDYGYTF	TGTGCCAGCAGTGACTCGAACAGGGGGCTTGACTATGGCTACACCTTC
-	-	TRBJ2-2	TRBV7-2	CASSLVAVNTGELFF	TGTGCCAGCAGCTTAGTGGCTGTGAACACCGGGGAGCTGTTTTTT
TRBD1	-	TRBJ1-5	TRBV27	CASSRDRGVNQPQHF	TGTGCCAGCAGTCGAGACAGGGGTGTCAATCAGCCCCAGCATTTT
-	-	TRBJ2-7	TRBV18	CASSPIQEAYEQYF	TGTGCCAGCTCACCAATCCAGGAGGCCTACGAGCAGTACTTC
TRBD1	few	TRBJ1-1	TRBV6-1	CASSDMTGLNTEAFF	TGTGCCAGCAGTGATATGACAGGGTTGAACACTGAAGCTTTCTTT
TRBD1	-	TRBJ1-2	TRBV5-1	CASSLGGRGGYTF	TGCGCCAGCAGCCTGGGAGGCAGGGGGGGCTACACCTTC
-	-	TRBJ2-3	TRBV7-2	CASSLASLSTDTQYF	TGTGCCAGCAGCTTAGCTAGCTTGAGCACAGATACGCAGTATTTT
-	-	TRBJ1-6	TRBV21-1	CASSKEGGPGNSPLHF	TGTGCCAGCAGCAAAGAAGGCGGTCCGGGTAATTCACCCCTCCACTTT
TRBD1	-	TRBJ1-1	TRBV29-1	CSVRTGNTEAFF	TGCAGCGTTCGGACAGGAAACACTGAAGCTTTCTTT
-	-	TRBJ1-1	TRBV9	CASSVASQATEAFF	TGTGCCAGCAGCGTAGCTAGCCAGGCCACTGAAGCTTTCTTT
TRBD1	-	TRBJ2-7	TRBV28	CASSPQYRTGPSYEQYF	TGTGCCAGCAGTCCCCAATATCGGACAGGGCCTTCCTACGAGCAGTACTTC
TRBD2	-	TRBJ2-3	TRBV5-1	CASSLDLNGGTDTQYF	TGCGCCAGCAGCTTGGATTTGAACGGGGGGACAGATACGCAGTATTTT
TRBD1	-	TRBJ2-1	TRBV4-1	CASSQDGTGSYNEQFF	TGCGCCAGCAGCCAAGATGGGACAGGGAGTTACAATGAGCAGTTCTTC
-	-	TRBJ1-6	TRBV30	CAWSVSSPLHF	TGTGCCTGGAGTGTCAGTTCACCCCTCCACTTT
TRBD1	few	TRBJ1-2	TRBV19	CARERETGNYGYTF	TGTGCCAGAGAGAGAGAGACAGGGAACTATGGCTACACCTTC
-	-	TRBJ1-6	TRBV21-1	CASSTGTGESPLHF	TGTGCCAGCAGCACCGGGACAGGGGAATCACCCCTCCACTTT
TRBD1	-	TRBJ1-5	TRBV18	CASSLGQASINQPQHF	TGTGCCAGCTCACTTGGACAGGCCTCGATCAATCAGCCCCAGCATTTT
TRBD1	-	TRBJ2-1	TRBV29-1	CSGGQGSYNEQFF	TGCAGCGGCGGACAGGGTTCCTACAATGAGCAGTTCTTC
-	-	TRBJ2-5	TRBV10-3	CAISPLAGRYQETQYF	TGTGCCATCTCCCCTCTGGCGGGGCGATACCAAGAGACCCAGTACTTC
-	-	TRBJ1-5	TRBV6-4	CASSEQDGNQPQHF	TGTGCCAGCAGTGAACAGGATGGCAATCAGCCCCAGCATTTT
TRBD1	-	TRBJ2-3	TRBV27	CAGSDRGLDTQYF	TGTGCCGGCAGTGACAGGGGGCTAGATACGCAGTATTTT
-	-	TRBJ1-2	TRBV18	CASSPQGDPYGYTF	TGTGCCAGCTCACCACAGGGGGACCCCTATGGCTACACCTTC
-	-	TRBJ2-7	TRBV13	CASSLKPLGPYEQYF	TGTGCCAGCAGCTTAAAACCCCTCGGTCCCTACGAGCAGTACTTC
-	once	TRBJ2-7	TRBV12-5	CASGFIRKGVPDYEQYF	TGTGCTAGTGGTTTCATTAGGAAGGGAGTACCGGACTACGAGCAGTACTTC
TRBD1	-	TRBJ1-5	TRBV5-8	CASSPFTSTTGGQPQHF	TGTGCCAGCAGCCCATTTACTAGTACTACAGGGGGGCAGCCCCAGCATTTT
-	-	TRBJ2-7	TRBV10-3	CAISESSGYHEQYF	TGTGCCATCAGTGAGTCCTCAGGGTACCACGAGCAGTACTTC
TRBD1	-	TRBJ2-4	TRBV5-1	CASSPLQGAKNIQYF	TGCGCCAGCAGCCCCTTACAGGGGGCCAAAAACATTCAGTACTTC
-	-	TRBJ2-2	TRBV11-3	CASSLARGAGELFF	TGTGCCAGCAGCTTAGCCAGGGGTGCGGGGGAGCTGTTTTTT
TRBD1	-	TRBJ1-2	TRBV2	CASSTDRGRHYGYTF	TGTGCCAGCAGTACGGACAGGGGGCGACACTATGGCTACACCTTC
-	-	TRBJ2-3	TRBV15	CATSRDLGVSSTDTQYF	TGTGCCACCAGCAGAGACCTAGGGGTTTCTAGCACAGATACGCAGTATTTT